A single sample gave rise to the 18 T cell receptor beta chains below, sequenced in a study of T cell changes during pregnancy in multiple sclerosis. The method was immunoSEQ multiplex PCR; TCRdb's version includes in-frame clones alone and lacks a portion of them. The table records 100,000 or so clones, roughly 93% of them present only once. The sequenced sample was peripheral blood, obtained in the third trimester of pregnancy. These receptors were taken from a female donor with multiple sclerosis, enrolled in a pregnancy study.

The chain joins TRBV25-1 to TRBJ1-5; no definite D call. Trimming removed 3 bases from V and 6 bases from J, with 6 bases in between. CDR1 is MGHDK, CDR2 SYGVNS, per germline. The CDR3 sequence is 12 residues long. Here the CDR3 DNA reads TGTGCCAGCAGTGATTCCAGTCAGCCCCAGCATTTT. It is translated as CASSDSSQPQHF.

This sequence joins TRBV5-1 and TRBJ2-7, with TRBD1 matching 10 bases. The V and J ends lost 5 bases and 3 bases, in that order; junction bases with no gene match: 11. The CDR3 spans 16 residues. The germline gives CDR1 SGHRS, CDR2 YFSETQ. The CDR3 DNA reads as TGCGCCAGCAGATACGACGGGACAGGGGCTTTCTACGAGCAGTACTTC. This codes for CASRYDGTGAFYEQYF.

V gene TRBV4-3 combines with J gene TRBJ2-5; D uncertain. This CDR3 is 15 amino acids long. From germline, CDR1 is LGHNA and CDR2 YSLEER. The V end was cut by 0 bases, the J end by 2 bases, with 10 bases between. For the CDR3, the DNA is TGCGCCAGCAGCCAAGAAGCAAGGCGGCAAGAGACCCAGTACTTC. Protein sequence: CASSQEARRQETQYF.

The rearrangement links TRBV21-1 to TRBJ2-2; the D call in the table, TRBD2, was not verified against the DNA. TRBV21-1 is reported as a pseudogene. The CDR3 length is 21 residues. CDR3: CASSKGPGLAGGLSRLGELFF. CDR3 DNA: TGTGCCAGCAGCAAAGGACCGGGACTAGCGGGAGGCCTATCTCGGCTCGGGGAGCTGTTTTTT.

V usage is TRBV27 and J usage is TRBJ1-4; D gene unclear. CDR1 is MNHEY, CDR2 SMNVEV, per germline (reference sequence). The CDR3 is made up of 15 amino acids. V gave up 5 bases and J gave up 0 bases, with 10 bases separating them. CDR3 bases: TGTGCCAGCAGTCACATGGGAGCAACTAATGAAAAACTGTTTTTT. Protein: CASSHMGATNEKLFF.

The chain couples TRBV7-8 to TRBJ2-7; 10 bases are a match to TRBD2. The CDR3 has 16 amino acids. J was trimmed by 2 bases and V by 5 bases; bases with no gene match: 9. Germline V CDR1 and CDR2: SGHVS, FQNEAQ. This chain's CDR3 is CASSNPTGTSAYEQYF. CDR3 DNA sequence: TGTGCCAGCAGCAATCCCACGGGGACTAGCGCCTACGAGCAGTACTTC.

The rearrangement joins TRBV15 to TRBJ2-5, with TRBD2 matching over 7 bases. The CDR3 contains 16 residues. Germline CDR1 reads LNHNV; CDR2 reads YYDKDF (reference sequence). V shed 1 base and J 0 bases; nucleotides not matched to a gene: 5. CDR3 nucleotide sequence: TGTGCCACCAGCAGAGCCACTAGCGCCAACCAAGAGACCCAGTACTTC. It translates to CATSRATSANQETQYF.

V usage is TRBV6-1 and J usage is TRBJ2-7, with D possibly TRBD1 on 6 matching bases. The CDR3 contains 15 residues. The ends were cut back, 5 bases at V and 2 bases at J, with 16 bases in the middle. The germline gives CDR1 MNHNS, CDR2 SASEGT. This CDR3 is CASSRYRDMTYEQYF. The CDR3 nucleotides are TGTGCCAGCAGTCGTTACAGGGATATGACCTACGAGCAGTACTTC.

V usage is TRBV2 and J usage is TRBJ2-5; weak D call: TRBD2 (6 bases). Germline V gene lookup returns CDR1 SNHLY and CDR2 FYNNEI. This CDR3 comprises 14 residues. V was clipped by 6 bases and J by 0 bases, with 11 bases between them. Here the CDR3 DNA reads TGTGCCAGCAGGGCGGGGATGTACCAAGAGACCCAGTACTTC. The encoded protein is CASRAGMYQETQYF.

The rearrangement links TRBV25-1 to TRBJ1-2; TRBD1 matches at 10 bases. The trim removed 3 bases at V and 8 bases at J, leaving 9 bases unmatched. Germline CDR1 and CDR2: MGHDK and SYGVNS. There are 15 residues in the CDR3. The CDR3 loop is CASSEPGTGVLGYTF. The CDR3 DNA follows: TGTGCCAGCAGTGAGCCCGGGACAGGGGTGTTAGGCTACACCTTC.

This clone occurred once. The chain joins TRBV7-9 to TRBJ2-5, with 7 positions matching TRBD1. This CDR3 region has 14 residues. Germline assignment: CDR1 SEHNR and CDR2 FQNEAQ (reference sequence). J gave up 0 bases and V 3 bases, and 1 base lay outside the gene matches. As DNA, the CDR3 is TGTGCCAGCAGCTTTCAGGGGGACCAAGAGACCCAGTACTTC. Amino acids: CASSFQGDQETQYF.

The chain links TRBV7-9 to TRBJ2-1; D is perhaps TRBD1 (5 bases). The CDR3 consists of 13 residues. The germline V gene encodes CDR1 SEHNR and CDR2 FQNEAQ (reference sequence). Trimming removed 5 bases at V and 8 bases at J, with 13 bases between. CDR3 sequence reads: CASSARPRDEQFF. The CDR3 coding sequence is TGTGCCAGCAGCGCCCGGCCCAGGGATGAGCAGTTCTTC.

This clone was seen only once. The chain is built from TRBV14 and TRBJ2-1; 12 bases line up with TRBD1. The V segment lost 4 bases and the J segment 7 bases; nucleotides outside the gene matches: 11. The CDR3 extends over 17 amino acids. CDR1 and CDR2 from the germline V gene are SGHDN and FVKESK. For the CDR3, the DNA is TGTGCCAGCAGCCCCACGCGGGACAGGGGGCATCGGAATGAGCAGTTCTTC. The encoded protein is CASSPTRDRGHRNEQFF.

The genes are TRBV28 and TRBJ2-3, with TRBD2 identical over 14 bases. Germline assignment: CDR1 MDHEN and CDR2 SYDVKM. The CDR3 consists of 19 residues. J lost 5 bases, V lost 4 bases, and 14 bases had no gene match. This chain's CDR3 is CASSSTGMGLAGAGDTQYF. CDR3 DNA: TGTGCCAGCAGTTCGACAGGGATGGGACTAGCGGGAGCTGGAGATACGCAGTATTTT.

The gene calls are TRBV5-1 and TRBJ2-5, with a tentative D call TRBD1 (5 bases). This CDR3 spans 13 amino acids. In germline, CDR1 is SGHRS, CDR2 YFSETQ. Trimming took off 0 bases at V and 4 bases at J, with 7 bases between the two ends. The CDR3 loop is CASSLGQGETQYF. The CDR3 nucleotides are TGCGCCAGCAGCTTGGGGCAGGGAGAGACCCAGTACTTC.

The CDR3 DNA sequence: TGCGCCAGCAGCCAAGAGTCGAGTCTAGCCAAAAACATTCAGTACTTC. Residues: CASSQESSLAKNIQYF. The chain is built from TRBV4-1 and TRBJ2-4, with D unresolved. The CDR3 covers 16 residues. Germline-derived CDR1 and CDR2 are MGHRA and YSYEKL. The V end lost 0 bases, the J end lost 0 bases, and 9 bases lay between the germline ends.

The chain uses TRBV9 and TRBJ1-5; D not resolved. The V end lost 0 bases, the J end lost 4 bases, and 8 bases lay between the germline ends. Germline V gives CDR1 SGDLS, CDR2 YYNGEE. The CDR3 has 14 amino acids. The CDR3 nucleotides read TGTGCCAGCAGCGTAGGTACAAAGAATCAGCCCCAGCATTTT. As protein: CASSVGTKNQPQHF.

This chain links TRBV6-5 with TRBJ2-7; 9 nucleotides line up with TRBD2. This CDR3 is 16 amino acids long. V gave up 4 bases and J gave up 0 bases; unmatched junction bases: 7. The germline CDR1 and CDR2 sequences are MNHEY and SVGAGI. The CDR3 nucleotides read TGTGCCAGCAGTTCATTGCGGACTAGCGTCTCCTACGAGCAGTACTTC. This translates into CASSSLRTSVSYEQYF.